Listed below are T cell receptor beta chains from one sample, sequenced in a study of regulatory T cells in long-lasting Graves disease. TCRdb recomputed calls from the multiplex PCR reads with MiXCR, one row per CDR3 protein. The sample gives under 450,000 distinct CDR3 sequences, around 23% of which show up once; 25% to 30% is in the top ten. The source was peripheral blood mononuclear cells (PBMCs), collected when the disease was refractory, from a patient treated with antithyroid drugs. These receptors all come from a woman aged 40 to 50 with Graves disease. The CDR3 runs from the conserved cysteine through the conserved F or W. The D gene is left open where the match is weak. Only some rows state a clone size, as once, few, many or a class for expanded clones.

v_gene	j_gene	abundance	d_gene	CDR3aa	CDR3nt
TRBV28	TRBJ1-1	many	.	CASISGTNTEAFF	TGTGCCAGCATTTCGGGCACGAACACTGAAGCTTTCTTT
TRBV7-9	TRBJ2-7	many	TRBD2	CASSFQRDYEQYF	TGTGCCAGCAGCTTTCAGCGGGACTACGAGCAGTACTTC
TRBV7-9	TRBJ1-3	.	TRBD1	CASSPQTGANSGNTIYF	TGTGCCAGCAGCCCACAGACAGGGGCGAACTCTGGAAACACCATATATTTT
TRBV6-1	TRBJ2-7	few	.	CASSRSGSEQYF	TGTGCCAGCAGTCGGTCCGGGAGCGAGCAGTACTTC
TRBV5-1	TRBJ2-4	few	TRBD2	CASSLGLAGWAKNIQYF	TGCGCCAGCAGCTTGGGGTTAGCGGGATGGGCCAAAAACATTCAGTACTTC
TRBV20-1	TRBJ2-7	.	TRBD2	CSASQPGETSGRRGGRYEQYF	TGCAGTGCTAGCCAACCGGGGGAGACTAGCGGGAGACGAGGGGGACGGTACGAGCAGTACTTC
TRBV11-2	TRBJ2-5	many	.	CASSFGMRETQYF	TGTGCCAGCAGCTTTGGGATGCGAGAGACCCAGTACTTC
TRBV25-1	TRBJ2-1	few	TRBD2	CASSEGSPGLAGGPSSYNEQFF	TGTGCCAGCAGTGAGGGCTCACCGGGACTAGCGGGAGGGCCGTCCTCCTACAATGAGCAGTTCTTC
TRBV6-2/TRBV6-3	TRBJ1-1	many	.	CASSITVNTEAFF	TGTGCCAGCAGCATAACAGTGAACACTGAAGCTTTCTTT
TRBV14	TRBJ2-5	many	.	CASSQVGNQYF	TGTGCCAGCAGCCAAGTGGGTAACCAGTACTTC
TRBV12-3/TRBV12-4	TRBJ2-1	few	.	CATSSLGAFATNEQFF	TGTGCCACCAGTTCCCTCGGGGCCTTCGCTACCAATGAGCAGTTCTTC
TRBV11-1	TRBJ2-1	few	TRBD2	CASSLPAGGSRSYNEQFF	TGTGCCAGCAGCTTACCGGCCGGCGGGAGTAGGTCCTACAATGAGCAGTTCTTC
TRBV28	TRBJ1-1	many	TRBD1	CASSSGQGIPEAFF	TGTGCCAGCAGTTCAGGACAGGGGATACCTGAAGCTTTCTTT
TRBV2	TRBJ1-1	many	.	CASSVPQSDTEAFF	TGTGCCAGCAGCGTTCCCCAGTCGGACACTGAAGCTTTCTTT
TRBV20-1	TRBJ2-2	.	TRBD2	CSAPRLAGFTGELFF	TGCAGTGCTCCCCGACTAGCGGGCTTCACCGGGGAGCTGTTTTTT
TRBV29-1	TRBJ2-7	.	.	CSAPRGGLDEQYF	TGCAGCGCCCCCAGGGGGGGCCTTGACGAGCAGTACTTC
TRBV15	TRBJ2-2	.	.	CATSGRVGGELFF	TGTGCCACCAGCGGCCGCGTGGGCGGGGAGCTGTTTTTT
TRBV6-5	TRBJ2-7	many	TRBD2	CASSYDSSGSSYEQYF	TGTGCCAGCAGTTACGATTCTAGCGGGAGCTCCTACGAGCAGTACTTC
TRBV12-3/TRBV12-4	TRBJ2-7	many	.	CASVRIRESNYEQYF	TGTGCCAGCGTCAGAATACGGGAGTCTAACTACGAGCAGTACTTC
TRBV6-1	TRBJ2-7	many	.	CASSDGSYEQYF	TGTGCCAGCAGCGACGGCTCCTACGAGCAGTACTTC
TRBV3-1	TRBJ2-7	many	TRBD2	CASSNSGRYEQYF	TGTGCCAGCAGCAATAGCGGGAGGTACGAGCAGTACTTC
TRBV2	TRBJ1-1	many	.	CASNRHYTEAFF	TGTGCCAGCAATAGACACTACACTGAAGCTTTCTTT
TRBV6-1	TRBJ2-7	many	.	CASRRTVSYEQYF	TGTGCCAGCAGACGGACAGTCTCCTACGAGCAGTACTTC
TRBV19	TRBJ2-6	few	.	CASTPLGSGANVLTF	TGTGCCAGTACCCCTCTAGGCTCTGGGGCCAACGTCCTGACTTTC
TRBV27	TRBJ2-1	.	.	CASKSSGTGGSSQFF	TGTGCCAGCAAATCCAGCGGGACAGGAGGGAGTTCGCAGTTCTTC
TRBV10-2	TRBJ2-5	few	TRBD2	CASRRGLADQETQYF	TGCGCCAGCAGACGCGGACTAGCGGACCAAGAGACCCAGTACTTC
TRBV20-1	TRBJ2-1	.	.	CSWDRPNEQFF	TGCAGTTGGGACCGACCAAATGAGCAGTTCTTC
TRBV6-2/TRBV6-3	TRBJ1-1	many	.	CASSSQLNTEAFF	TGTGCCAGCAGTTCCCAGTTGAACACTGAAGCTTTCTTT
TRBV5-1	TRBJ2-3	.	.	CANSPTDNMPDTQYF	TGCGCCAACAGCCCGACGGACAATATGCCTGATACGCAGTATTTT
TRBV7-2	TRBJ1-4	.	.	CASSFLGNEKLFF	TGTGCCAGCAGCTTTTTGGGGAATGAAAAACTGTTTTTT
TRBV5-1	TRBJ1-1	many	TRBD1	CASSPKTGFGPEAFF	TGCGCCAGCAGCCCCAAGACAGGGTTCGGCCCTGAAGCTTTCTTT
TRBV30	TRBJ1-5	few	.	CAWSVSALNQPQHF	TGTGCCTGGAGTGTATCAGCTCTAAATCAGCCCCAGCATTTT
TRBV6-1	TRBJ1-3	few	.	CASIGGNTIYF	TGTGCCAGCATAGGGGGAAACACCATATATTTT
TRBV19	TRBJ2-7	.	TRBD2	CASSISRGTYEQYF	TGTGCCAGTAGTATCTCGCGGGGGACCTACGAGCAGTACTTC
TRBV5-6	TRBJ2-7	few	TRBD2	CASSLVVSSGNYEQYF	TGTGCCAGCAGCCTGGTGGTTTCTAGCGGTAACTACGAGCAGTACTTC
TRBV29-1	TRBJ2-7	many	.	CSARAPSYEQYF	TGCAGCGCGAGGGCTCCCTCCTACGAGCAGTACTTC
TRBV28	TRBJ2-5	many	.	CASKPQRGAGMTETQYF	TGTGCCAGCAAGCCCCAACGGGGGGCAGGGATGACGGAGACCCAGTACTTC
TRBV19	TRBJ2-5	.	TRBD1	CASSPGQGISETQYF	TGTGCCAGTAGTCCAGGACAGGGGATCAGTGAGACCCAGTACTTC
TRBV3-1	TRBJ1-2	.	.	CASSRTSGYGYAF	TGTGCCAGCAGCCGAACCTCAGGGTATGGCTACGCCTTC
TRBV5-5	TRBJ1-4	once	TRBD1	CASSIRTGGDEKLFF	TGTGCCAGCAGCATCCGGACAGGGGGGGATGAAAAACTGTTTTTT
TRBV18	TRBJ2-5	.	TRBD2	CASSPGLPSETQYF	TGTGCCAGCTCACCGGGACTACCATCGGAGACCCAGTACTTC
TRBV28	TRBJ2-7	many	TRBD2	CASSPGLVGPEQYF	TGTGCCAGCAGTCCGGGACTAGTCGGCCCCGAGCAGTACTTC
TRBV20-1	TRBJ1-1	many	TRBD1	CSAPRQGQAFF	TGCAGTGCTCCCCGACAGGGACAAGCTTTCTTT
TRBV12-3/TRBV12-4	TRBJ1-4	many	.	CASSLSALGEKLFF	TGTGCCAGCAGTTTATCGGCCTTAGGGGAAAAACTGTTTTTT
TRBV28	TRBJ2-7	many	.	CASSFFVRTYEQYF	TGTGCCAGCAGTTTTTTCGTCAGAACCTACGAGCAGTACTTC
TRBV12-3/TRBV12-4	TRBJ1-1	many	TRBD1	CASSIDRAGTEAFF	TGTGCCAGCAGTATCGACAGGGCAGGCACTGAAGCTTTCTTT
TRBV10-3	TRBJ2-5	many	.	CAISDDGGYQETQYF	TGTGCCATCAGTGACGACGGAGGATACCAAGAGACCCAGTACTTC
TRBV6-1	TRBJ2-1	.	TRBD2	CASNSGNGNEQFF	TGTGCCAGCAATAGCGGGAACGGGAATGAGCAGTTCTTC
TRBV10-3	TRBJ2-7	many	TRBD2	CAIMTREGYEQYF	TGTGCCATCATGACGCGGGAGGGGTACGAGCAGTACTTC
TRBV5-1	TRBJ2-2	.	TRBD1	CASSLLRDREGTGELFF	TGCGCCAGCAGCCTTCTCCGGGACAGGGAAGGAACCGGGGAGCTGTTTTTT
TRBV2	TRBJ1-6	many	.	CALNPGGRSSYNSPLHF	TGTGCCCTCAATCCGGGGGGGAGGAGCTCCTATAATTCACCCCTCCACTTT
TRBV5-1	TRBJ1-4	.	.	CASSLAPPEKLFF	TGCGCCAGCAGCTTGGCCCCCCCCGAAAAACTGTTTTTT
TRBV20-1	TRBJ1-5	.	.	CSALPDSGNQPQHF	TGCAGTGCTCTTCCCGACAGCGGCAATCAGCCCCAGCATTTT
TRBV12-5	TRBJ2-7	.	TRBD1	CASGCRQGNPYEQYF	TGTGCTAGTGGTTGCCGACAGGGTAATCCTTACGAGCAGTACTTC
TRBV28	TRBJ2-7	.	TRBD2	CASSSYSGRSVWYEQYF	TGTGCCAGCAGCAGCTATAGCGGGAGATCTGTGTGGTACGAGCAGTACTTC